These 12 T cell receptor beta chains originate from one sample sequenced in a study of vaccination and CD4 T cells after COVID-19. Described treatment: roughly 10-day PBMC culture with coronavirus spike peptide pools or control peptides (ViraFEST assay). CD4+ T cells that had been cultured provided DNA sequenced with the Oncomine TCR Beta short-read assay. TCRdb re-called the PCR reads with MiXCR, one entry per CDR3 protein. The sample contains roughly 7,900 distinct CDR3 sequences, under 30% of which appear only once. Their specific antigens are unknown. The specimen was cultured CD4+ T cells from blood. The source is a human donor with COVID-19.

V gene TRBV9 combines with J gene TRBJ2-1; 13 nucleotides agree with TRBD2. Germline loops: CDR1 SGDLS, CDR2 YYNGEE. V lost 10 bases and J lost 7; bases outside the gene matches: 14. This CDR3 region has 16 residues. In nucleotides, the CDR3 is TGTGCCTCTTTCACTAGCGGGGGGGCGAATCCGAATGAGCAGTTCTTC. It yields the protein CASFTSGGANPNEQFF.

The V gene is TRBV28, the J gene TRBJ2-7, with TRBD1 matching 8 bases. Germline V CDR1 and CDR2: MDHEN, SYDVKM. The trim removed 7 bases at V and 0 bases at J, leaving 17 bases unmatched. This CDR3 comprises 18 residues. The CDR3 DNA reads TGTGCCAGCAACCCAGACAGGGGCCGAGTTTTAGGCTCCTACGAGCAGTACTTC. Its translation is CASNPDRGRVLGSYEQYF.

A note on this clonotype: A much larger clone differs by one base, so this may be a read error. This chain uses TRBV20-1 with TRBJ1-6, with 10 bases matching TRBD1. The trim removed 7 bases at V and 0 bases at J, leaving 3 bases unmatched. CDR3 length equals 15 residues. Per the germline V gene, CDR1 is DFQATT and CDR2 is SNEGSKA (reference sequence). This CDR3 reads CSVGQGSSYNSPLHF. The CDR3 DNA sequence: TGCAGTGTGGGACAGGGGAGCTCCTATAATTCACCCCTCCACTTT.

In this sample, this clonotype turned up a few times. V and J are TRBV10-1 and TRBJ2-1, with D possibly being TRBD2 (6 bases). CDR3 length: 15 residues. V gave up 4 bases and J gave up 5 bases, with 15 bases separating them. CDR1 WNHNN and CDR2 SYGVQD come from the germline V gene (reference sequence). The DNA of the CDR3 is TGCGCCAGCAGTGTTGGCGGGGTGACAGACAATGAGCAGTTCTTC. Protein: CASSVGGVTDNEQFF.

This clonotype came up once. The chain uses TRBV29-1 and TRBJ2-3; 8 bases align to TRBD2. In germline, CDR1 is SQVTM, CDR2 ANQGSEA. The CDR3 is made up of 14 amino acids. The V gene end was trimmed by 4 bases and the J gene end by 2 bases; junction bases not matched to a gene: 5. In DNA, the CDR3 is TGCAGCGTTGGAGCGGGGGCCCTCACAGATACGCAGTATTTT. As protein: CSVGAGALTDTQYF.

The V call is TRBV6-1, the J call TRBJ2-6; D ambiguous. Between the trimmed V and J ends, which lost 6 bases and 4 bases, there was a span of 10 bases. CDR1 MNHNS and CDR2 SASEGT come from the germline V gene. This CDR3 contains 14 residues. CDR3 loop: CASSPDGGANVLTF. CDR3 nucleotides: TGTGCCAGCAGCCCGGACGGGGGGGCCAACGTCCTGACTTTC.

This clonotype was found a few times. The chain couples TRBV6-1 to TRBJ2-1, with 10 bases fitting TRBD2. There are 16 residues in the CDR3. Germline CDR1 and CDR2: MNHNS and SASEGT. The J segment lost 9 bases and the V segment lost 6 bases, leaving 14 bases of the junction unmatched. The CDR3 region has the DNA TGTGCCAGCAGCGCCCTACTAGCGGGGCGACCTGGTGAGCAGTTCTTC. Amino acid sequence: CASSALLAGRPGEQFF.

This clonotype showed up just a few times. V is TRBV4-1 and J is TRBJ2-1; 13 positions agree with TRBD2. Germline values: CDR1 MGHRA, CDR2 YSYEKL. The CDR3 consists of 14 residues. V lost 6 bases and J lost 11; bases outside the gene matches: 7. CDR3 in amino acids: CASRTGGLAGKQFF. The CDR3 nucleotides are TGCGCCAGCAGGACAGGGGGACTAGCGGGGAAGCAGTTCTTC.

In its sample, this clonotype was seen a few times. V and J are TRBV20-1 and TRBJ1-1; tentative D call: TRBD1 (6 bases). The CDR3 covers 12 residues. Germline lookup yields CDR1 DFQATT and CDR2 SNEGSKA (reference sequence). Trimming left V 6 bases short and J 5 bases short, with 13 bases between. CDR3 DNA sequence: TGCAGTGCCCGAGAAGGGGGGACTGAAGCTTTCTTT. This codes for CSAREGGTEAFF.

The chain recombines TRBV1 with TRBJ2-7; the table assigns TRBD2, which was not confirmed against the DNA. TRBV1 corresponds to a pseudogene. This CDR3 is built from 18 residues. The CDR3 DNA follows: TGCACCAGCAGCCCTCCTCCGGGACTAGCGGGGGGGCCTAGGGAGCAGTACTTC. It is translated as CTSSPPPGLAGGPREQYF.

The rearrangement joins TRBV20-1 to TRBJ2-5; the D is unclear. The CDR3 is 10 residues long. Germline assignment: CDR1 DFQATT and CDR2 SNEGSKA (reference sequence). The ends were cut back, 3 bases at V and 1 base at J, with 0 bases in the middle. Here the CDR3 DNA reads TGCAGTGCTAGCCAAGAGACCCAGTACTTC. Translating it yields CSASQETQYF.

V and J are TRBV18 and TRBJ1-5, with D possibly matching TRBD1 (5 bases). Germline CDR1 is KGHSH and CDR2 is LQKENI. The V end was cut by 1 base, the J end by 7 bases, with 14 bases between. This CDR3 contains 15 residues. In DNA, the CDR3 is TGTGCCAGCTCACCACGGCAGGGAGAACGACAGCCCCAGCATTTT. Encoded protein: CASSPRQGERQPQHF.